The 32 T cell receptor beta chains below all came from one sample that was sequenced in a study of T cell repertoires in cytomegalovirus infection. Each CDR3 protein gets one entry after TCRdb re-called the reads with MiXCR. The repertoire has roughly 700,000 distinct CDR3 sequences, roughly 33% of them found once; the top ten carry roughly 20%. For these TCRs, the target antigens are not known. The sample in question was cultured PBMCs, obtained from culture after CMV antigen stimulation. The source is a human donor in good health (CMV status not recorded). Some clones in this sample may be carry-over from other donors' samples.

The chain couples TRBV15 to TRBJ2-1, with 9 bases fitting TRBD2. There are 16 residues in the CDR3. V shed 3 bases, J shed 5 bases, and the junction held 8 bases outside the gene matches. CDR1 LNHNV and CDR2 YYDKDF come from the germline V gene (reference sequence). In nucleotides, the CDR3 is TGTGCCACCAGCAGGGGGAGCGGGGGGCGGGACAATGAGCAGTTCTTC. Amino acid sequence: CATSRGSGGRDNEQFF.

At least ten counts were recorded for this clonotype. The genes are TRBV7-8 and TRBJ2-1; D gene unclear. The CDR3 loop spans 15 amino acids. V was shortened by 2 bases and J by 3 bases, with 11 bases between the two germline ends. Germline V lookup: CDR1 SGHVS, CDR2 FQNEAQ. The DNA of the CDR3 is TGTGCCAGCAGCTTAATAGGTGGGGACTACAATGAGCAGTTCTTC. Translation gives CASSLIGGDYNEQFF.

A few counts support this clonotype. This chain links TRBV12-3 or TRBV12-4 with TRBJ1-1; 7 positions match TRBD1. The CDR3 is 15 residues long. J was trimmed by 7 bases and V by 6 bases; bases with no gene match: 14. CDR3 nucleotides: TGTGCCAGCAGATCCCACCGGGACAGAAGGATTGAAGCTTTCTTT. The encoded protein is CASRSHRDRRIEAFF.

This clonotype turned up a few times. The chain has TRBV7-6 and TRBJ1-4; D perhaps matches TRBD1 (5 bases). Germline values: CDR1 SGHVS, CDR2 FNYEAQ. V was clipped by 1 base and J by 11 bases, with 20 bases between them. This CDR3 is 16 amino acids long. This CDR3 reads CASSLVSGGIRAKLFF. As DNA, the CDR3 is TGTGCCAGCAGCTTAGTGTCGGGGGGGATCAGAGCGAAACTGTTTTTT. The variable domain in full, completed from reference TRBV7-6 and TRBJ1-4, reads GAGVSQSPRYKVTKRGQDVALRCDPISGHVSLYWYRQALGQGPEFLTYFNYEAQQDKSGLPNDRFSAERPEGSISTLTIQRTEQRDSAMYRCASSLVSGGIRAKLFFGSGTQLSVL.

The chain is built from TRBV20-1 and TRBJ2-7; D is perhaps TRBD1 or TRBD2 (5 bases each). The ends were cut back, 6 bases at V and 2 bases at J, with 14 bases in the middle. Germline V gene data show CDR1 as DFQATT and CDR2 as SNEGSKA (reference sequence). This CDR3 contains 13 residues. The CDR3 DNA follows: TGCAGTGCCCCCGGGACGACAACCTACGAGCAGTACTTC. Translation gives CSAPGTTTYEQYF.

This clonotype was detected a few times. The chain is built from TRBV6-1 and TRBJ2-7; the match to TRBD2 covers 10 bases. This CDR3 region has 15 residues. Germline CDR1 reads MNHNS; CDR2 reads SASEGT. With 7 bases clipped from V and 4 bases from J, the junction kept 10 bases outside the gene matches. CDR3: CASIRLAGVPYEQYF. For the CDR3, the DNA is TGTGCCAGCATTCGGCTAGCGGGGGTTCCTTACGAGCAGTACTTC.

The chain recombines TRBV7-6 with TRBJ2-5; D might be TRBD2 (6 bases). This CDR3 has 15 residues. V dropped 6 bases and J dropped 2 bases, with 16 bases sitting between them. Germline CDR1 SGHVS, CDR2 FNYEAQ. CDR3 residues: CASSLPEGLQETQYF. DNA of the CDR3: TGTGCCAGCAGTCTTCCGGAGGGTCTACAAGAGACCCAGTACTTC.

The table lists this clonotype with a few counts. The genes are TRBV27 and TRBJ1-6, with no clear D. The CDR3 runs 14 residues. V lost 3 bases, J lost 11 bases, and 14 bases lay in between. Germline V gene sequence: CDR1 MNHEY, CDR2 SMNVEV (reference sequence). The CDR3 loop reads CASSFSSVRTPLHF. CDR3 sequence (DNA): TGTGCCAGCAGTTTTTCTTCCGTCCGGACACCCCTCCACTTT.

This clonotype has a handful of counts. The chain recombines TRBV12-3 or TRBV12-4 with TRBJ2-5; tentative D call: TRBD2 (7 bases). V shed 5 bases and J shed 0 bases, with 10 bases lying between them. This CDR3 region has 14 residues. The CDR3 region has the DNA TGTGCCAGCAGTGGGGGGGCGTACCAAGAGACCCAGTACTTC. This codes for CASSGGAYQETQYF.

There are a few counts of this clonotype. J is TRBJ2-1 and V is TRBV12-3 or TRBV12-4; the D gene is possibly TRBD2 (5 bases). The ends were cut back, 0 bases at V and 9 bases at J, with 9 bases in the middle. The CDR3 totals 13 residues. DNA for the CDR3: TGTGCCAGCAGTTTAGCGAGGGCCGGTGAGCAGTTCTTC. Its translation: CASSLARAGEQFF.

This clonotype was counted between two and nine times. The gene calls are TRBV20-1 and TRBJ1-1; TRBD1 matches at 7 bases. The V gene's germline CDR1 is DFQATT and CDR2 SNEGSKA (reference sequence). The CDR3 length is 20 residues. The junction had 22 bases not matched to a gene; V was cut back by 1 base and J by 2 bases. The DNA of the CDR3 is TGCAGTGCTAGAGGTTGGCAGGGGGGCAAGGGTCGGGCGATAAACACTGAAGCTTTCTTT. This codes for CSARGWQGGKGRAINTEAFF.

This clonotype appeared many times. The chain carries TRBV7-2 and TRBJ2-7, with a tentative D call TRBD1 (5 bases). There are 13 residues in the CDR3. Germline lookup yields CDR1 SGHTA and CDR2 FQGNSA. Trimming took off 5 bases at V and 4 bases at J, with 12 bases between the two ends. CDR3 sequence (DNA): TGTGCCAGCAGCCCTAGGACACAATACGAGCAGTACTTC. Its protein product is CASSPRTQYEQYF.

This clonotype appeared many times. The gene calls are TRBV7-8 and TRBJ2-5; D might be TRBD1 (6 bases). The CDR3 covers 15 residues. Between the trimmed V and J ends, which lost 2 bases and 5 bases, there was a span of 15 bases. Per the germline V gene, CDR1 is SGHVS and CDR2 is FQNEAQ. The CDR3 nucleotides are TGTGCCAGCAGCTTACTCGCAGGGGTTCTGGAGACCCAGTACTTC. It translates to CASSLLAGVLETQYF.

The CDR3 is CASLRGTSGGEQYF. The CDR3 DNA reads TGTGCCAGCCTCAGGGGGACTAGCGGGGGCGAGCAGTACTTC. The chain joins TRBV2 to TRBJ2-7; 14 positions agree with TRBD2. Germline CDR1 SNHLY, CDR2 FYNNEI. This CDR3 comprises 14 residues. V lost 8 bases, J lost 6 bases, and 6 bases stayed unmatched.

The chain is built from TRBV6-2 or TRBV6-3 and TRBJ2-5; tentatively, D is TRBD1 (6 bases). V lost 10 bases and J lost 2, with 14 bases in between. Germline V gene sequence: CDR1 MNHEY, CDR2 SVGEGT. The CDR3 runs 13 residues. CDR3 loop: CANRHRDQETQYF. CDR3 sequence (DNA): TGTGCCAATCGCCACAGGGATCAAGAGACCCAGTACTTC.

The chain carries TRBV28 and TRBJ1-5, with 9 bases that match TRBD1. The CDR3 sequence is 18 residues long. Germline CDR1 MDHEN, CDR2 SYDVKM. V lost 8 bases and J lost 3; bases outside the gene matches: 17. CDR3 coding DNA: TGTGCCAGCTTAGTATATAGGGACAGGGAGGTTCACAATCAGCCCCAGCATTTT. Translating it yields CASLVYRDREVHNQPQHF.

This clonotype has more than one count but fewer than ten. The genes are TRBV7-2 and TRBJ1-3; maybe TRBD1 (6 bases). The CDR3 is made up of 15 amino acids. V was clipped by 5 bases and J by 4 bases, with 15 bases between them. Germline assignment: CDR1 SGHTA and CDR2 FQGNSA. CDR3 DNA sequence: TGTGCCAGCAGCCCCACAGGGTTTTACGGAAACACCATATATTTT. Its protein is CASSPTGFYGNTIYF.

This clonotype was observed at least ten times. CDR3 residues: CASSLGRASGYTF. The DNA for the CDR3 is TGTGCCAGCAGCTTAGGGCGGGCATCTGGCTACACCTTC. This sequence joins TRBV7-2 and TRBJ1-2; D gene unclear. The CDR3 is 13 residues long. Germline V gene lookup returns CDR1 SGHTA and CDR2 FQGNSA. Trimming left V 1 base short and J 7 bases short, with 10 bases between.

The chain couples TRBV19 to TRBJ2-5, with TRBD1 as a possible D gene (6 bases). V was trimmed by 5 bases and J by 1 base, leaving 8 bases between them. The CDR3 length is 13 residues. CDR1 and CDR2 from the germline V gene are LNHDA and SQIVND (reference sequence). The CDR3 region is CASSDRIQETQYF. CDR3 bases: TGTGCCAGTAGTGACAGGATCCAAGAGACCCAGTACTTC.

In its sample, this clonotype was seen a few times. The chain uses TRBV10-2 and TRBJ2-1; D assignment may be TRBD1 or TRBD2 (5 bases each). The germline V gene encodes CDR1 WSHSY and CDR2 SAAADI. Trimming removed 7 bases at V and 9 bases at J, with 19 bases between. The CDR3 is 14 amino acids. CDR3 coding DNA: TGCGCCAGCATAGCCCAGGGACGTGACAGTGAGCAGTTCTTC. This encodes CASIAQGRDSEQFF.

The gene calls are TRBV7-8 and TRBJ1-1; D unclear. CDR3 length: 15 amino acids. The germline V gene has CDR1 SGHVS and CDR2 FQNEAQ. V was trimmed by 5 bases and J by 5 bases, leaving 18 bases between them. CDR3 sequence (DNA): TGTGCCAGCAGCCCCCCGGCGCGAGGGTTTACTGAAGCTTTCTTT. Translated, it gives CASSPPARGFTEAFF. The whole variable domain, remainder taken from reference TRBV7-8 and TRBJ1-1, is GAGVSQSPRYKVAKRGQDVALRCDPISGHVSLFWYQQALGQGPEFLTYFQNEAQLDKSGLPSDRFFAERPEGSVSTLKIQRTQQEDSAVYLCASSPPARGFTEAFFGQGTRLTVV.

This rearrangement joins TRBV23-1 to TRBJ2-1; 10 nucleotides align to TRBD1. TRBV23-1 is annotated as an ORF whose role is uncertain. V was pared by 3 bases and J by 4 bases, with 6 bases of the junction left unmatched. The CDR3 length is 16 residues. In DNA, the CDR3 is TGCGCCAGCAGTCAGGTTCAGGACAGGGGGTACAATGAGCAGTTCTTC. Translating it yields CASSQVQDRGYNEQFF.

The chain combines TRBV20-1 with TRBJ1-1, with a weak D call TRBD1 (6 bases). Germline-derived CDR1 and CDR2 are DFQATT and SNEGSKA (reference sequence). The V and J ends lost 1 base and 5 bases respectively, with 11 bases between them. This CDR3 spans 13 amino acids. CDR3 region: CSARAGRGTEAFF. The CDR3 nucleotides read TGCAGTGCTAGAGCCGGGAGGGGGACTGAAGCTTTCTTT.

This clonotype has a handful of counts. The chain links TRBV15 to TRBJ2-7, with TRBD2 matching over 10 bases. CDR3 length: 14 amino acids. Germline CDR1 is LNHNV and CDR2 is YYDKDF (reference sequence). V trimming: 5 bases; J trimming: 2 bases; junction bases outside the gene matches: 3. The chain's CDR3 is CATSWGTSAYEQYF. In DNA form, the CDR3 reads TGTGCCACCAGCTGGGGGACTAGCGCCTACGAGCAGTACTTC.

This clonotype was counted between two and nine times. The J gene is TRBJ2-7, the V gene TRBV11-2; D might be TRBD2 (6 bases). V was pared by 4 bases and J by 5 bases, with 12 bases between. The CDR3 has 13 amino acids. CDR1 and CDR2 from the germline V gene are SGHAT and FQNNGV. The CDR3 sequence: CASSYRTNDEQYF. In nucleotides, the CDR3 is TGTGCCAGCAGCTACAGGACTAACGACGAGCAGTACTTC. The full variable domain, with the rest looked up from reference TRBV11-2 and TRBJ2-7, is EAGVAQSPRYKIIEKRQSVAFWCNPISGHATLYWYQQILGQGPKLLIQFQNNGVVDDSQLPKDRFSAERLKGVDSTLKIQPAKLEDSAVYLCASSYRTNDEQYFGPGTRLTVT.

This clonotype has just a few counts. The rearrangement links TRBV10-3 to TRBJ1-1, with TRBD1 as a possible D gene (6 bases). Germline assignment: CDR1 ENHRY and CDR2 SYGVKD. The germline V and J ends were trimmed by 4 bases and 0 bases, with 9 bases remaining between them. This CDR3 contains 14 residues. In DNA form, the CDR3 reads TGTGCCATCAGTGTTGGACAGTTGAACACTGAAGCTTTCTTT. It specifies CAISVGQLNTEAFF.

This sequence joins TRBV12-3 or TRBV12-4 and TRBJ2-5; D remains ambiguous. V shed 1 base and J shed 4 bases, with 7 bases lying between them. The CDR3 has 13 amino acids. As DNA, the CDR3 is TGTGCCAGCAGTTTAGAACCCGGAGAGACCCAGTACTTC. Its protein is CASSLEPGETQYF.

The chain carries TRBV2 and TRBJ1-2; D is undetermined. Trimming pared 6 bases from V and 8 bases from J, leaving 10 bases between. Germline V gene sequence: CDR1 SNHLY, CDR2 FYNNEI. The CDR3 length is 11 residues. CDR3 DNA: TGTGCCAGCAGGGACTTAGTGGGCTACACCTTC. This codes for CASRDLVGYTF.

The chain links TRBV2 to TRBJ1-5; D is undetermined. Trimming took off 6 bases at V and 0 bases at J, with 6 bases between the two ends. Germline V gives CDR1 SNHLY, CDR2 FYNNEI. This CDR3 region has 13 residues. This CDR3 reads CASRTNSNQPQHF. DNA for the CDR3: TGTGCCAGCAGAACAAATAGCAATCAGCCCCAGCATTTT.

The rearrangement joins TRBV2 to TRBJ2-1; D could derive from TRBD1 or TRBD2 (6 bases each). The CDR3 is made up of 14 amino acids. From germline, CDR1 is SNHLY and CDR2 FYNNEI. Trimming took off 11 bases at V and 7 bases at J, with 21 bases between the two ends. The CDR3, as DNA: TGTGCCGGATTGCGGGACACGCCGGGGAATGAGCAGTTCTTC. This gives the protein CAGLRDTPGNEQFF.

The chain has TRBV12-3 or TRBV12-4 and TRBJ2-1; a weak D match, TRBD1 (7 bases). The CDR3 has 16 residues. Trimming stripped 10 bases from V and 2 bases from J, with 21 bases between. The CDR3 DNA reads as TGTGCCACTACCCCGGGTACAGGGGAGGCCTACAATGAGCAGTTCTTC. This translates into CATTPGTGEAYNEQFF.

This clonotype was counted many times. The chain links TRBV7-8 to TRBJ2-1; 7 bases fit TRBD2. V dropped 1 base and J dropped 1; count of bases not matched to a gene: 4. The length of the CDR3 is 16 residues. Germline CDR1 is SGHVS and CDR2 is FQNEAQ. The CDR3 here is CASSLVAGESYNEQFF. The CDR3 region has the DNA TGTGCCAGCAGCTTAGTTGCGGGGGAATCCTACAATGAGCAGTTCTTC.